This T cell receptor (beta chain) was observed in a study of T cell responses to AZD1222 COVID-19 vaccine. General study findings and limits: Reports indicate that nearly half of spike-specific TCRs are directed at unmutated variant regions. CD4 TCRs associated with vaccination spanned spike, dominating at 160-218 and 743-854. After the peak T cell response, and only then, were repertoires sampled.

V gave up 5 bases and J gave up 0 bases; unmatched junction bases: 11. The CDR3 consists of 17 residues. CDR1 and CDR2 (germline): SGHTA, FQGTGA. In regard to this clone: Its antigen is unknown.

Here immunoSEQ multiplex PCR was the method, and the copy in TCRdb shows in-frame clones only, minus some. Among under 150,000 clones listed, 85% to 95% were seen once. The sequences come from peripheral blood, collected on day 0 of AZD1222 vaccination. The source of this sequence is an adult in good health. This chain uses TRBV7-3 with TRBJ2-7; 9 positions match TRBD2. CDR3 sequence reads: CASSHRLAALSSYEQYF. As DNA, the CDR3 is TGTGCCAGCAGCCACCGACTAGCGGCCTTGAGCTCCTACGAGCAGTACTTC.